This TCR beta chain came from a study of T-cell reconstitution after alpha-beta-depleted transplantation in children. About this clonotype itself: As yet, its antigen is unknown. A read error is possible here, since a much larger clone lies one base away.

Unique molecular identifiers were incorporated into the prepared TCRbeta library. TCRdb re-derived calls from the PCR reads in MiXCR, one entry per CDR3 protein. The data show approximately 130,000 distinct CDR3 sequences, approximately 8.7% seen once. The trim removed 5 bases at V and 5 bases at J, leaving 4 bases unmatched. CDR3 length: 14 residues. Study conclusions and caveats: Surviving recipient T cells and intrathymic progenitors accounted for some patients' high TCRbeta diversity at day 60. Fresh T-cell production supplied most of the T-cell counts and diversity seen one year after transplant. After transplant, at about two months, alpha-beta T cells were reportedly derived from several hundred expanded graft clones.

The sequence derives from a girl under three years old who had a stem cell transplant for combined immunodeficiency, so the T cells may come from the graft donor. The chain uses TRBV12-3 or TRBV12-4 and TRBJ1-5; the match to TRBD1 covers 9 bases. The starting material was PBMCs, mostly from graft donor cells, obtained 180 days after TCRalphabeta/CD19-depleted stem cell transplant. CDR3 sequence (DNA): TGTGCCAGCAGTCACGGACAGGGGTATCAGCCCCAGCATTTT. Protein sequence: CASSHGQGYQPQHF.